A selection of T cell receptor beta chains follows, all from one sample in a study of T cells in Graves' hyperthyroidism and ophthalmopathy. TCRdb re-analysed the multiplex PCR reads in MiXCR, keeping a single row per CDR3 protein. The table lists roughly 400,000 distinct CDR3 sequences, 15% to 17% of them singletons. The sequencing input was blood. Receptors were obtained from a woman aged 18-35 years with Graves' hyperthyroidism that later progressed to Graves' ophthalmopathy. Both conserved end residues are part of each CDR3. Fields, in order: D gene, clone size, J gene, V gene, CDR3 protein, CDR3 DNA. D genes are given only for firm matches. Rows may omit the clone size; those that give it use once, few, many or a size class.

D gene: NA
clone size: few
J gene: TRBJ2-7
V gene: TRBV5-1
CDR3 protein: CASRDQTVEQYF
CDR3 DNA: TGCGCCAGCAGAGATCAGACAGTCGAGCAGTACTTC

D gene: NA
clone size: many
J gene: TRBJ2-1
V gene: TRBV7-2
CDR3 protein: CASSPRGKGNEQFF
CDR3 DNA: TGTGCCAGCAGCCCGCGAGGGAAGGGAAATGAGCAGTTCTTC

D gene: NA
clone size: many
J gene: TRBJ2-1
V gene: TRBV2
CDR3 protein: CASRPALRYNEQFF
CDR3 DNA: TGTGCCAGCAGACCGGCGCTACGCTACAATGAGCAGTTCTTC

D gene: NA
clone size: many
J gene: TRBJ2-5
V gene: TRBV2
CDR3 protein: CASSEGASLQETQYF
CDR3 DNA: TGTGCCAGCAGTGAAGGGGCTAGCCTCCAAGAGACCCAGTACTTC

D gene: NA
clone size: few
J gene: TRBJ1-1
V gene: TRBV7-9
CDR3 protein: CASSFENTEAFF
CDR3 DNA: TGTGCCAGCAGCTTCGAGAACACTGAAGCTTTCTTT

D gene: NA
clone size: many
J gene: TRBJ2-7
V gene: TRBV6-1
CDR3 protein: CASSLLQGTGEQYF
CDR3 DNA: TGTGCCAGCAGTTTGTTACAGGGAACGGGCGAGCAGTACTTC

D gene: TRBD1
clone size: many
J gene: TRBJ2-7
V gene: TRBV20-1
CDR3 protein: CSARRDRGYEQYF
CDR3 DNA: TGCAGTGCTAGAAGGGACAGGGGTTACGAGCAGTACTTC

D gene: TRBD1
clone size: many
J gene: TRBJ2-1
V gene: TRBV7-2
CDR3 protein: CASSLTGTRQGAYEQFF
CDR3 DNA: TGTGCCAGCAGCTTAACCGGGACGAGGCAGGGGGCTTATGAGCAGTTCTTC

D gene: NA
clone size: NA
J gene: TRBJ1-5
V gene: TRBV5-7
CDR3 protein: CASSPVVHRVQPQHF
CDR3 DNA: TGTGCCAGCAGCCCCGTAGTCCACAGGGTTCAGCCCCAGCATTTT

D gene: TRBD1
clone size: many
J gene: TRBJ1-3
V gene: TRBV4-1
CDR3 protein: CASSLGQGSHLSGNTIYF
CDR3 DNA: TGCGCCAGCAGCCTCGGACAGGGTAGCCACCTCTCTGGAAACACCATATATTTT

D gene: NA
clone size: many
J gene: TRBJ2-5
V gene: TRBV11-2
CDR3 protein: CASSLWVEGPRGETQYF
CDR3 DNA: TGTGCCAGCAGCTTATGGGTTGAGGGACCTAGGGGAGAGACCCAGTACTTC

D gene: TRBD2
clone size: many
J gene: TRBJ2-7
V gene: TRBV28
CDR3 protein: CASSLGGLAGGPFYYEQYF
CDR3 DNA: TGTGCCAGCAGTTTAGGGGGACTAGCGGGAGGGCCTTTTTATTACGAGCAGTACTTC

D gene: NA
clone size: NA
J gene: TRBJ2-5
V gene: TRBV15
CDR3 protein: CATSRDWVETQYF
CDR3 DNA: TGTGCCACCAGCAGAGATTGGGTGGAGACCCAGTACTTC

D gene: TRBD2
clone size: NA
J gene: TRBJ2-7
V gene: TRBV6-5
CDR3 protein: CASSSVGGEQYF
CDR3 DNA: TGTGCCAGCAGTTCCGTGGGAGGGGAGCAGTACTTC

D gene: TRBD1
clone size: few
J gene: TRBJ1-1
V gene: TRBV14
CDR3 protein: CASSRSGQGYTEAFF
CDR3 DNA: TGTGCCAGCAGCCGATCCGGACAGGGGTACACTGAAGCTTTCTTT

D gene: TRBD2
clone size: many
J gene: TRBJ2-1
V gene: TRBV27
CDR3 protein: CASSLSIREGLLDEQFF
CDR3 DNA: TGTGCCAGCAGTTTATCGATCCGGGAGGGGCTTTTGGATGAGCAGTTCTTC

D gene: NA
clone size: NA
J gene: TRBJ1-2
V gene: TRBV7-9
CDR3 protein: CASRGMGYGYTF
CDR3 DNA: TGTGCCAGCAGGGGAATGGGCTATGGCTACACCTTC

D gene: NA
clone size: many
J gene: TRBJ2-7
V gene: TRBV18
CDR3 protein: CASSLGAPLPYEQYF
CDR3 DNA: TGTGCCAGCTCACTGGGCGCACCGCTTCCCTACGAGCAGTACTTC

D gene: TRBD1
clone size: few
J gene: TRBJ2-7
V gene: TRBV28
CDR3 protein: CASSSRQGSYEQYF
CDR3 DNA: TGTGCCAGCAGTTCCCGACAGGGTTCCTACGAGCAGTACTTC

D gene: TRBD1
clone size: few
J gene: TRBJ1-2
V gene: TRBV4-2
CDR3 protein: CASSQDITGGLGYGYTF
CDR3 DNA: TGTGCCAGCAGCCAAGATATAACAGGGGGGTTGGGCTATGGCTACACCTTC

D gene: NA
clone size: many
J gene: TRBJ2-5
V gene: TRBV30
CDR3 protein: CAWSVRGNGETQYF
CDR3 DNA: TGTGCCTGGAGTGTCCGAGGGAATGGGGAGACCCAGTACTTC

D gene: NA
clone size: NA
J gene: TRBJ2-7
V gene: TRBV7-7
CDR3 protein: CASSLESGPAYEQYF
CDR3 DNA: TGTGCTAGCAGCTTAGAGTCGGGACCTGCCTACGAGCAGTACTTC

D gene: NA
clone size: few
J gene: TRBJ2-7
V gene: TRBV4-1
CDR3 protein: CASSQIGAALSYEQYF
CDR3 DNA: TGCGCCAGCAGCCAAATTGGAGCAGCGCTCTCCTACGAGCAGTACTTC